This T cell receptor (beta chain) was observed in a study of CD8+ T cells in alopecia areata. Study-wide results and limits: Relative to normal scalp, lesional scalp, especially alopecia totalis/universalis, showed higher clonality. With patients, TCR sharing proved less clear than in mice, a difference possibly related to HLA.

The study team obtained lesional scalp punch biopsies and peripheral blood from alopecia areata patients. Germline CDR1 and CDR2: SGHTA and FQGTGA. The CDR3 loop spans 15 amino acids. The V segment lost 4 bases and the J segment 5 bases; nucleotides outside the gene matches: 10. In regard to this clone: Its antigen is unidentified.

RNA extraction and reverse transcription yielded cDNA as sequencing template. The repertoire was sequenced with immunoSEQ multiplex PCR; TCRdb's copy has only in-frame clones and lacks some. The top ten hold approximately 40% of the sample, which has around 34,000 clones, around 60% seen once. The sequenced material came from NKG2D-high CD8+ T cells sorted from blood. The sequence was collected from a human donor with alopecia areata. V gene TRBV7-3 combines with J gene TRBJ2-5; 7 positions match TRBD2. The CDR3 coding sequence is TGTGCCAGCAGCTCGATCGAGGGAGGGATGGAGACCCAGTACTTC. Protein sequence: CASSSIEGGMETQYF.